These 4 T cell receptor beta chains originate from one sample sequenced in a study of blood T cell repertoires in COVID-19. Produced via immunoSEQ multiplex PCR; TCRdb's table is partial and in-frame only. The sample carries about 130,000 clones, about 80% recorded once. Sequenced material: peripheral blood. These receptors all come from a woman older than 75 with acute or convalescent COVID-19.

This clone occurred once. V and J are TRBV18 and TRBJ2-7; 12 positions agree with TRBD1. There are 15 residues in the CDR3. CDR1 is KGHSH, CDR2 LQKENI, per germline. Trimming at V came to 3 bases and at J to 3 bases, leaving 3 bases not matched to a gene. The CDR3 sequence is CASSPGQGADYEQYF. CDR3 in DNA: TGTGCCAGCTCACCGGGACAGGGGGCCGACTACGAGCAGTACTTC.

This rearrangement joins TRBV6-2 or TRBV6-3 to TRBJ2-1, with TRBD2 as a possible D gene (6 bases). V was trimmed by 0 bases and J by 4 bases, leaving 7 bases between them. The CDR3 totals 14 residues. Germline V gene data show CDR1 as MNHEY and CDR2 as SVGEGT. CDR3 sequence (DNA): TGTGCCAGCAGTTACTCTGGGAGGTACAATGAGCAGTTCTTC. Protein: CASSYSGRYNEQFF.

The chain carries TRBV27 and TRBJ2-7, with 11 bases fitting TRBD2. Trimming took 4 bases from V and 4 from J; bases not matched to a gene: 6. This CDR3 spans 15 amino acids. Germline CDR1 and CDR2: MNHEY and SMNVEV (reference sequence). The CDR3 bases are TGTGCCAGCAGTTCCCGGACTAGCGGGTCGTACGAGCAGTACTTC. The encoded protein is CASSSRTSGSYEQYF.

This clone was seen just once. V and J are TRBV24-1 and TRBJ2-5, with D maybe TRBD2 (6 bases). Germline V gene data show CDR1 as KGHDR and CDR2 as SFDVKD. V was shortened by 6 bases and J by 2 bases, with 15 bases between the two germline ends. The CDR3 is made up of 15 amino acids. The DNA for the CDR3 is TGTGCCACCAGTTTCCCCAGCGGGCTTCAAGAGACCCAGTACTTC. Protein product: CATSFPSGLQETQYF.